The present T cell receptor beta chain was sequenced within a study of identical twins. A universal primer site arose from template switching, and cDNA bore unique molecular identifiers. TCRdb reprocessed the 5' RACE reads via MiXCR and lists one record per CDR3 protein. The data contain about 220,000 distinct CDR3 sequences, roughly a tenth of them singletons. The germline V and J ends were trimmed by 2 bases and 3 bases, with 19 bases remaining between them. The CDR3 is 18 amino acids. The germline V gene has CDR1 MDHEN and CDR2 SYDVKM. This clonotype was recorded a few times. This chain joins TRBV28 and TRBJ2-2; TRBD1 is a possible D gene (6 bases). The origin of this receptor is a woman between 18 and 29 years old in good health. The sample consisted of memory (CD45RO+) T cells sorted from blood. CDR3 DNA sequence: TGTGCCAGCAGTTTAGGGCCGCCCGCCAGGGGCTACACCGGGGAGCTGTTTTTT. Translation: CASSLGPPARGYTGELFF.